The entry that follows covers one T cell receptor (beta chain) sequence. The antigen it recognizes is unknown. Per-base qualities were not stored, and no clone one base away is much larger. These data belong to a study of cytomegalovirus exposure and HLA in healthy donors (dated by TCRdb to 2016 to 2017). Study-wide context: According to a later analysis, one platform produced both the 110 or so validation repertoires and the approximately 660 repertoires of the first cohort. The aim of the study was to test whether cataloging public T cell receptors could identify signatures of past pathogen exposure. In addition to the first cohort of 500 to 850 subjects, a separate validation cohort of around 110 different subjects was used. To predict cytomegalovirus infection status, the study brought together high-throughput TCR immunosequencing, statistical association of individual TCRs with disease status, and machine learning. Overall study results and their limits: The authors suggested that the approach could potentially be extended to other disease states and immunological phenotypes. The validation cohort had no HLA typing available for a later analysis, so co-occurrence within that cohort was assessed over all 120 or so repertoires. A few of the identified cytomegalovirus-associated TCR beta chains were confirmed in vitro to be specific for cytomegalovirus antigens. Across donors, most TCR sequences were observed very rarely, whereas some public TCRs were present in many individuals. Of the cluster scores, 90% to 95% were above 0 in a later analysis, which found that TCRs clustered in the first cohort also tended to co-occur in the 130 or so validation repertoires. Cytomegalovirus status was reported to be diagnosed by the classifier with high specificity and sensitivity in both the original and validation cohorts. The study gave a list of over 150 TCR beta chains associated with cytomegalovirus.

Library preparation used the immunoSEQ multiplex PCR assay. The paper's processing steps were these. A statistical classification framework was built to diagnose cytomegalovirus status from the catalog of TCR beta chain sequences. Here the immuneACCESS table is served through TCRdb, limited to in-frame sequences with V and J called. Missing clones are a known gap in these copies; in checked studies unresolved V genes cover under half, and the rest lacks a known reason. V and J calls and clone size are those listed in that table; D and trimming were worked out from the DNA. In this sample the table shows approximately 220,000 clones, over 80% of which occur a single time. The biggest ten clones account for 1.1% of the sample. Donors formed part of the validation cohort, which comprised 120 subjects and was distinct from the first cohort of 666 subjects. Clipping removes 1 base from V and 1 base from J, with 2 as the unmatched junction base count. Sequences SGHAT (CDR1) and FQNNGV (CDR2) are obtained from the germline V gene. The CDR3 numbers 16 residues from cysteine through phenylalanine. Of all the DNA, just the CDR3 is kept, 48 bases in frame from base 1.

This sequence uses TRBV11-2 and TRBJ2-2, and TRBD2 aligns with 8 junction nucleotides. The TCR comes from a woman between 18 and 29 years old in good health and CMV-seronegative. Sequenced: PBMCs. The CDR3 reads CASSLGLARNTGELFF. The base sequence is TGTGCCAGCAGCTTAGGACTAGCGAGGAACACCGGGGAGCTGTTTTTT.